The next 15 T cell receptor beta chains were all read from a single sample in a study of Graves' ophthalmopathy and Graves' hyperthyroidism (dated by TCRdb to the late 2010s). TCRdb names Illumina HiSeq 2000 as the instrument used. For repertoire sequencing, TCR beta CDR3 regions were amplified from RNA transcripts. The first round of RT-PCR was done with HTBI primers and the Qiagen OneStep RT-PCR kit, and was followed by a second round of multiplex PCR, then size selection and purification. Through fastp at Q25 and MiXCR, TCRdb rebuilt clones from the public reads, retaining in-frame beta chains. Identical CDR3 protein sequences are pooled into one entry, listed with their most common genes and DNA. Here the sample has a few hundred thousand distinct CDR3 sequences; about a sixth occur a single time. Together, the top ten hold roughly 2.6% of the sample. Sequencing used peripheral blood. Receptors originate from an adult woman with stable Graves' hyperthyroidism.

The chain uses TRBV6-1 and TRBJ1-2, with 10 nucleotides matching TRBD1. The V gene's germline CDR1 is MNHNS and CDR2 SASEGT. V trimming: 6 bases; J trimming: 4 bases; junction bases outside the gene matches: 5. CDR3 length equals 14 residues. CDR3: CASRRGQGSYGYTF. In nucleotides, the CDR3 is TGTGCCAGCAGGAGGGGACAGGGGAGCTATGGCTACACCTTC.

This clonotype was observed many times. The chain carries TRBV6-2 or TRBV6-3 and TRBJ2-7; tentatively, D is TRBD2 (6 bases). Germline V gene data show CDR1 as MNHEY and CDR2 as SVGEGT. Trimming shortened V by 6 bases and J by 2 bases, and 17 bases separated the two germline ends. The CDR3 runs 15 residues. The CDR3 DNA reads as TGTGCCAGCAGCAATAGACTAGGACCTACCTACGAGCAGTACTTC. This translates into CASSNRLGPTYEQYF.

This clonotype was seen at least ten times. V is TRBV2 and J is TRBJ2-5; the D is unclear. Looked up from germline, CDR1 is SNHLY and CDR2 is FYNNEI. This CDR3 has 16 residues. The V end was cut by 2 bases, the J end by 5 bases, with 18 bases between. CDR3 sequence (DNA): TGTGCCAGCAGTGAAACCTCCGTGTACGCCGGGGAGACCCAGTACTTC. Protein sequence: CASSETSVYAGETQYF.

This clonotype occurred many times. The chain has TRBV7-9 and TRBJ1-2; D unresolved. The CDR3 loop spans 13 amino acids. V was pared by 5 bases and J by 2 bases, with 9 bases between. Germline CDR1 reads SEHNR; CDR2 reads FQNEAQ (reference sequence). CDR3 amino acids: CASSPRLNYGYTF. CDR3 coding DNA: TGTGCCAGCAGCCCCCGGCTGAACTATGGCTACACCTTC.

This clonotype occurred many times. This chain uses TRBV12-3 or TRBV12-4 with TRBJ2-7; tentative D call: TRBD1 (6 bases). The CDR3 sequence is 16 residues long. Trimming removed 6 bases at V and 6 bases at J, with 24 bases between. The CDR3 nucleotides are TGTGCCAGCAGCACATTATCACAGGGCCTATTCTCCGAGCAGTACTTC. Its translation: CASSTLSQGLFSEQYF.

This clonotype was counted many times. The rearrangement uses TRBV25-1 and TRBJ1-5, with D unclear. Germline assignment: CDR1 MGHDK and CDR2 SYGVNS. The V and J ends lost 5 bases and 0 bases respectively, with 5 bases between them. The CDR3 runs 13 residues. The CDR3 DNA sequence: TGTGCCAGCAGTCAAAGTAGCAATCAGCCCCAGCATTTT. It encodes CASSQSSNQPQHF.

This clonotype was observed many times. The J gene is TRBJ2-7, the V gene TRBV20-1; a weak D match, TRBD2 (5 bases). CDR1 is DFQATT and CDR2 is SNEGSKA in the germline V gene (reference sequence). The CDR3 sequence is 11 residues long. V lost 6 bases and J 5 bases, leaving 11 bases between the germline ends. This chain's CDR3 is CSASLGHEQYF. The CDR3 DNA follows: TGCAGTGCCTCACTAGGCCACGAGCAGTACTTC.

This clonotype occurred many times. Here the CDR3 DNA reads TGTGCCAGCAGTGAAGCGAGTAGGGGCGACGAGCAGTACTTC. Translating it yields CASSEASRGDEQYF. The V and J genes are TRBV2 and TRBJ2-7, with a weak D call TRBD1 (5 bases). CDR1 SNHLY and CDR2 FYNNEI come from the germline V gene. Deletions cut 0 bases from V and 5 bases from J, with 11 bases between. CDR3 length: 14 amino acids.

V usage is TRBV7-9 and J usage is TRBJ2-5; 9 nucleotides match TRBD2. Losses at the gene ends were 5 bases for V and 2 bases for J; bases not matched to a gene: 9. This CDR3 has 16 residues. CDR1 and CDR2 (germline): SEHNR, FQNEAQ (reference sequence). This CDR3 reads CASSQYSGSRQETQYF. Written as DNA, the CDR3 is TGTGCCAGCAGCCAGTATAGCGGGAGTAGACAAGAGACCCAGTACTTC. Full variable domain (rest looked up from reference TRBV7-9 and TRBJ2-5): DTGVSQNPRHKITKRGQNVTFRCDPISEHNRLYWYRQTLGQGPEFLTYFQNEAQLEKSRLLSDRFSAERPKGSFSTLEIQRTEQGDSAMYLCASSQYSGSRQETQYFGPGTRLLVL.

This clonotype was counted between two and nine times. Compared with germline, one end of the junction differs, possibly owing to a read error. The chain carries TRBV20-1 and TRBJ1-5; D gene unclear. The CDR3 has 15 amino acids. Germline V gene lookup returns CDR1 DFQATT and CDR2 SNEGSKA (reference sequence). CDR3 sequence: CSAGRVGESNQPHHF. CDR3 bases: TGCAGTGCAGGGAGGGTGGGAGAGAGCAATCAGCCCCATCATTTT.

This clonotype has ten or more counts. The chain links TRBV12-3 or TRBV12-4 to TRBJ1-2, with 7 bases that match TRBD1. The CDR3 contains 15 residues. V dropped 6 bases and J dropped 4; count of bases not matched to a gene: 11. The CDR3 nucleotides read TGTGCCAGCAGATGGACAGGACCCTGGAGCTATGGCTACACCTTC. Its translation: CASRWTGPWSYGYTF.

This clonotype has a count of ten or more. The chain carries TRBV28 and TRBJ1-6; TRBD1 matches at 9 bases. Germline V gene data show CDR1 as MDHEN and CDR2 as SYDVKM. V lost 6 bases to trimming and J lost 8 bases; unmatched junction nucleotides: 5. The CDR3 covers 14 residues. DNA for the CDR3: TGTGCCAGCAGCGGGGACAGGGACCATTCACCCCTCCACTTT. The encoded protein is CASSGDRDHSPLHF.

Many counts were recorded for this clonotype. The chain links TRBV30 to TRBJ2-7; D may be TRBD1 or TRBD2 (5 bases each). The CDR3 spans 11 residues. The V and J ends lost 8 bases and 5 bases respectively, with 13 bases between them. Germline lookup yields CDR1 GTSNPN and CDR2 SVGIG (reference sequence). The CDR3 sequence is CAGWDGNEQYF. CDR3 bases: TGTGCCGGGTGGGACGGCAACGAGCAGTACTTC.

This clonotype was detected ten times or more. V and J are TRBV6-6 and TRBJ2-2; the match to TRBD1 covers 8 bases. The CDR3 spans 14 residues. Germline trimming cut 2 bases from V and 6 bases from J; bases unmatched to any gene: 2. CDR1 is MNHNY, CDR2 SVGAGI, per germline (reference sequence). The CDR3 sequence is CASSYRQGPGELFF. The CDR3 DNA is TGTGCCAGCAGTTACCGACAGGGGCCCGGGGAGCTGTTTTTT.

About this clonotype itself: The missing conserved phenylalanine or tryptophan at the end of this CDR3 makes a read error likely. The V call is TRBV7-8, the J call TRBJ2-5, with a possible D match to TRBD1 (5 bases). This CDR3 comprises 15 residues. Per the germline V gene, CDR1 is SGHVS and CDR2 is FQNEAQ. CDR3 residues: CASSLSARREEAQYY. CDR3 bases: TGTGCCAGCAGCTTAAGTGCCCGCAGGGAAGAGGCCCAGTACTAC.